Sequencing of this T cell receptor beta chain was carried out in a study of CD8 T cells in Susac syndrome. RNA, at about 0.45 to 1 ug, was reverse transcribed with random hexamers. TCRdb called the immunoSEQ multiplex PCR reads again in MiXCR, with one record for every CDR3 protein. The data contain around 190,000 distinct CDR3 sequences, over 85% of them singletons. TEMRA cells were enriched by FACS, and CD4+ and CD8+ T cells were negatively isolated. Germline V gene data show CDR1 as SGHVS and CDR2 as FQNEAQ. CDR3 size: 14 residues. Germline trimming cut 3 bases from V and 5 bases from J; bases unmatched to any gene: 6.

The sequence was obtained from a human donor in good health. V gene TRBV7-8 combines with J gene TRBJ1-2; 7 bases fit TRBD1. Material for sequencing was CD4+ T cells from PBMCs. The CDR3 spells CASSLGGQKYGYTF. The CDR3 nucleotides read TGTGCCAGCAGCTTGGGGGGACAGAAATATGGCTACACCTTC.